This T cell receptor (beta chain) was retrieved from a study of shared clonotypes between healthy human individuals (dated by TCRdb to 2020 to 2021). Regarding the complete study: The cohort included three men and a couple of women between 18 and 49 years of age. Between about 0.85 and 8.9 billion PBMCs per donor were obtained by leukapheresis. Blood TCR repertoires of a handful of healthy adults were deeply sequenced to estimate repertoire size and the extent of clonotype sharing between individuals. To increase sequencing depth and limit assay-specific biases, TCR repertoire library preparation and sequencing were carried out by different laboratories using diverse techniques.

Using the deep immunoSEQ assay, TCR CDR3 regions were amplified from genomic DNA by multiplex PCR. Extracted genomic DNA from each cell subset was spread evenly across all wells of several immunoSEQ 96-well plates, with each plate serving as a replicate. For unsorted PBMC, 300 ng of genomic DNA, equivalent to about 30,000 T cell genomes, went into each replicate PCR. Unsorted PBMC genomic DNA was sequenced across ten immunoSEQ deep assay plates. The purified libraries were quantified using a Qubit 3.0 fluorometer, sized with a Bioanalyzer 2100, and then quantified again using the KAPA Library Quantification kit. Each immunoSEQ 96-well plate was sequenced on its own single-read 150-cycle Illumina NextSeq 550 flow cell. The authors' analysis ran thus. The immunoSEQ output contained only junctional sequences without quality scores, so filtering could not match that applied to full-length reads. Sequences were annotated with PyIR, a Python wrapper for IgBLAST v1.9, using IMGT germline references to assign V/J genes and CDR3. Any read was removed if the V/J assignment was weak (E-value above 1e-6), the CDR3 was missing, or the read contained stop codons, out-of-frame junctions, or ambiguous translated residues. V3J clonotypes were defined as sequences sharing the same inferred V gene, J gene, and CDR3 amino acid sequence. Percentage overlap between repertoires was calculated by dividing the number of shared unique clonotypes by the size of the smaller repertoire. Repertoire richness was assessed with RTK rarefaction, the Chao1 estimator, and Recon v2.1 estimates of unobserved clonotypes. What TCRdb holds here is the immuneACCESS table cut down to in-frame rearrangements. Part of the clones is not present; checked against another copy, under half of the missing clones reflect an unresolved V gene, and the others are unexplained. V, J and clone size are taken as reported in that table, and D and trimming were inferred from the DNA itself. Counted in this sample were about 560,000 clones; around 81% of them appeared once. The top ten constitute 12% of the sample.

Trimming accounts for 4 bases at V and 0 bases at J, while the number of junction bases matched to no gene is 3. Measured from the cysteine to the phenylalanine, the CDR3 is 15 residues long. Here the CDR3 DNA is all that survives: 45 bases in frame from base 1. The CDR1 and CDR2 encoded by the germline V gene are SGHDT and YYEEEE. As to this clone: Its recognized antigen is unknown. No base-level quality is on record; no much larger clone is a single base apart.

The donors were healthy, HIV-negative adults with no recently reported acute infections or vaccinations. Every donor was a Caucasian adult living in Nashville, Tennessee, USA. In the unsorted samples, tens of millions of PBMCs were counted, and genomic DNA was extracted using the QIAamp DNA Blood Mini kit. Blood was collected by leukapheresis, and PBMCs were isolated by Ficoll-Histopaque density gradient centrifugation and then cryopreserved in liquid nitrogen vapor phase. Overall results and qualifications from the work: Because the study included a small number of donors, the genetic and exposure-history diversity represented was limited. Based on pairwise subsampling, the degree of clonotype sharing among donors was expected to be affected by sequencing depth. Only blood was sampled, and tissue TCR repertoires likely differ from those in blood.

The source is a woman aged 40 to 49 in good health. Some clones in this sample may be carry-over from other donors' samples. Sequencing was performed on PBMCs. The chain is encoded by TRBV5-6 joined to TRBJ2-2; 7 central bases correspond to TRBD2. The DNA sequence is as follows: TGTGCCAGCAGCACCGGACTAGCGAACACCGGGGAGCTGTTTTTT. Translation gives CASSTGLANTGELFF.